The rows below give T cell receptor beta chains drawn from one sample of a study of T cells in Graves' hyperthyroidism and ophthalmopathy. One entry per CDR3 protein, called by TCRdb with MiXCR from the multiplex PCR reads. Of some 360,000 distinct CDR3 sequences listed, approximately 15% are singletons. Material for sequencing was blood. These receptors originate from a woman aged 55-75 years with Graves' hyperthyroidism. Each CDR3 is given with its conserved first and last residue.

j_call | v_call | cdr3_length | cdr3_aa
TRBJ1-2 | TRBV10-2 | 15 | CASSESTGLMADYAF
TRBJ2-1 | TRBV19 | 11 | CASSMSYEQFF
TRBJ2-1 | TRBV5-1 | 14 | CASRDGQGDYEQFF
TRBJ2-5 | TRBV10-1 | 14 | CASSESQGRETQYF
TRBJ2-5 | TRBV30 | 14 | CAWSKLREKETQYF
TRBJ2-7 | TRBV7-2 | 13 | CASSSPGLYEQYF
TRBJ2-7 | TRBV27 | 16 | CASSLSPPGLNYEQYF
TRBJ2-7 | TRBV5-1 | 15 | CASSLEVAGALRQYF
TRBJ2-1 | TRBV13 | 15 | CASSLFRGQYYEQFF
TRBJ1-2 | TRBV3-1 | 15 | CASSQGGTLDYGYTF
TRBJ1-1 | TRBV5-1 | 14 | CASSTRGQYTEAFF
TRBJ2-3 | TRBV18 | 17 | CASSPPSIAGGTDTQYF
TRBJ1-4 | TRBV6-1 | 14 | CASSGGGQHEKLFF
TRBJ2-5 | TRBV7-6 | 16 | CASSSGDRGFQETQYF
TRBJ2-7 | TRBV13 | 12 | CASSVVRAEQYF
TRBJ2-1 | TRBV12-3/TRBV12-4 | 14 | CASSRLGRLDEQFF
TRBJ2-5 | TRBV2 | 16 | CASSEARGQGMETQYF
TRBJ1-1 | TRBV12-3/TRBV12-4 | 16 | CASSGSDGQLNTEAFF
TRBJ2-7 | TRBV11-2 | 13 | CASSLDWGYEQYF
TRBJ2-1 | TRBV20-1 | 17 | CSAHGLAGPSSYNEQFF